The 32 T cell receptor beta chains in this list originate from one sample, sequenced in a study of naive and memory T cell subsets. The SP2 primer and nested alpha and beta constant region primers amplified ligated cDNA in four rounds. Using its own MiXCR run on the 5' RACE reads, TCRdb lists one record per CDR3 protein. The data hold 55,000 to 70,000 distinct CDR3 sequences, with roughly 6.7% observed a single time. TCR cDNA received a 3' ligated oligonucleotide that carried a UMI. The receptor source for this set is a male donor in good health.

In this sample, this clonotype turned up a few times. The chain links TRBV7-9 to TRBJ2-7; 9 bases fit TRBD2. This CDR3 is built from 19 residues. The V gene end was trimmed by 5 bases and the J gene end by 0 bases; junction bases not matched to a gene: 17. Germline loops: CDR1 SEHNR, CDR2 FQNEAQ (reference sequence). CDR3 sequence: CASSTRLADQYQSSYEQYF. The CDR3 DNA follows: TGTGCCAGCAGCACCCGACTAGCGGATCAGTACCAAAGCTCCTACGAGCAGTACTTC.

There are a few counts of this clonotype. The V call is TRBV19, the J call TRBJ2-7; no clear D gene. This CDR3 is built from 14 residues. Germline V CDR1 and CDR2: LNHDA, SQIVND (reference sequence). V lost 5 bases, J lost 1 base, and 12 bases lay in between. The CDR3 loop is CASSERNPSYEQYF. CDR3 bases: TGTGCCAGTAGTGAACGAAACCCGTCCTACGAGCAGTACTTC.

This clonotype showed up many times. The genes are TRBV3-1 and TRBJ2-2; D remains unclear. CDR1 LGHDT and CDR2 YNNKEL come from the germline V gene (reference sequence). Trimming shortened V by 0 bases and J by 7 bases, and 9 bases separated the two germline ends. CDR3 length: 14 residues. CDR3 residues: CASSQDIKRGELFF. DNA of the CDR3: TGTGCCAGCAGCCAAGATATCAAGCGCGGGGAGCTGTTTTTT.

This clonotype came up many times. The chain joins TRBV18 to TRBJ1-1; D gene ambiguous. The CDR3 contains 11 residues. Germline CDR1 KGHSH, CDR2 LQKENI. With 6 bases removed from V and 4 bases from J, the gap between germline ends came to 6 bases. CDR3 in amino acids: CASSRTTEAFF. The DNA for the CDR3 is TGTGCCAGCTCTAGGACCACTGAAGCTTTCTTT.

The table lists this clonotype with many counts. The CDR3 DNA is TGTGCCAGCAGTTTCAGTTTCAGGACAGGGGCTTTTGAAGCTTTCTTT. Translated, it gives CASSFSFRTGAFEAFF. The chain combines TRBV27 with TRBJ1-1; 9 bases match TRBD1. The length of the CDR3 is 16 residues. Looked up from germline, CDR1 is MNHEY and CDR2 is SMNVEV (reference sequence). The ends lost 3 bases at V and 7 bases at J; junction bases unmatched: 12.

This clonotype was detected ten times or more. The chain employs TRBV3-1 and TRBJ1-5; a weak D match, TRBD1 (5 bases). The CDR3 loop spans 15 amino acids. V was shortened by 4 bases and J by 7 bases, with 17 bases between the two germline ends. Germline CDR1 is LGHDT and CDR2 is YNNKEL (reference sequence). The DNA of the CDR3 is TGTGCCAGCAGCCGCGGACACCTGGGGGACCAGCCCCAGCATTTT. It is translated as CASSRGHLGDQPQHF.

This clonotype was seen ten or more times. The chain combines TRBV7-2 with TRBJ2-7, with 9 bases identical to TRBD2. The CDR3 loop spans 15 amino acids. V lost 1 base to trimming and J lost 3 bases; unmatched junction nucleotides: 4. The germline V gene has CDR1 SGHTA and CDR2 FQGNSA. CDR3 coding DNA: TGTGCCAGCAGCTTAGTGGCGGGGGGGGGCTACGAGCAGTACTTC. This translates into CASSLVAGGGYEQYF.

This clonotype has ten or more counts. The rearrangement uses TRBV5-1 and TRBJ2-1; D unclear. The CDR3 is 15 residues long. V was shortened by 3 bases and J by 4 bases, with 14 bases between the two germline ends. From germline, CDR1 is SGHRS and CDR2 YFSETQ. CDR3 protein: CASSYDIQVYNEQFF. In nucleotides, the CDR3 is TGCGCCAGCAGCTACGACATCCAGGTATACAATGAGCAGTTCTTC.

In this sample, this clonotype turned up many times. The V and J genes are TRBV6-5 and TRBJ2-3; D is unclear. CDR3 length: 15 residues. CDR1 is MNHEY and CDR2 is SVGAGI in the germline V gene. Trimming took 0 bases from V and 2 from J, leaving 9 bases between them. The CDR3 loop reads CASSYSNGHTDTQYF. The DNA for the CDR3 is TGTGCCAGCAGTTACTCGAACGGCCACACAGATACGCAGTATTTT.

This chain joins TRBV25-1 and TRBJ2-2, with unresolved D. Germline CDR1 MGHDK, CDR2 SYGVNS. The CDR3 sequence is 17 residues long. V lost 3 bases to trimming and J lost 3 bases, with 17 bases between them. The CDR3 nucleotides read TGTGCCAGCAGTGAGGGTTGGTTTGATGCTGACACCGGGGAGCTGTTTTTT. Encoded protein: CASSEGWFDADTGELFF.

The genes are TRBV19 and TRBJ1-1; TRBD1 is a possible D gene (5 bases). This CDR3 is 14 amino acids long. V lost 1 base, J lost 7 bases, and 13 bases lay in between. Germline V gene lookup returns CDR1 LNHDA and CDR2 SQIVND (reference sequence). CDR3 sequence: CASSIGVRQHEAFF. The DNA for the CDR3 is TGTGCCAGTAGTATAGGAGTCCGACAGCATGAAGCTTTCTTT.

About this clonotype itself: A much larger clone sits a single nucleotide away, making a read error possible. The J gene is TRBJ2-1, the V gene TRBV10-3, with 9 bases that match TRBD2. The CDR3 has 14 amino acids. V was clipped by 6 bases and J by 5 bases; unmatched bases: 5. Germline V lookup: CDR1 ENHRY, CDR2 SYGVKD. As DNA, the CDR3 is TGTGCCATCAGAGAGGGACTAGCCGACAATGAGCAGTTCTTC. Protein sequence: CAIREGLADNEQFF.

V gene TRBV5-4 combines with J gene TRBJ2-7; D unclear. Germline V CDR1 and CDR2: SGHNT, YYREEE (reference sequence). CDR3 length: 13 amino acids. Trimming took off 5 bases at V and 5 bases at J, with 14 bases between the two ends. The CDR3 protein is CASRPEVWNEQYF. In DNA form, the CDR3 reads TGTGCCAGCAGACCCGAGGTTTGGAACGAGCAGTACTTC.

This clonotype appeared a few times. The chain couples TRBV5-1 to TRBJ2-7; D unclear. Between the trimmed V and J ends, which lost 3 bases and 5 bases, there was a span of 18 bases. Germline CDR1 and CDR2: SGHRS and YFSETQ. This CDR3 is built from 15 residues. Here the CDR3 reads CASSSIDTVFDEQYF. CDR3 in DNA: TGCGCCAGCAGCTCGATCGACACAGTATTCGACGAGCAGTACTTC.

This clonotype appeared many times. The chain couples TRBV6-6 to TRBJ1-6; D unresolved. This CDR3 comprises 15 residues. The V end lost 5 bases, the J end lost 5 bases, and 13 bases lay between the germline ends. Germline V gene sequence: CDR1 MNHNY, CDR2 SVGAGI (reference sequence). The CDR3 sequence: CASSASPLDNSPLHF. Written as DNA, the CDR3 is TGTGCCAGCAGTGCCTCCCCACTGGATAATTCACCCCTCCACTTT.

The chain is built from TRBV19 and TRBJ2-3, with D perhaps matching TRBD2 (6 bases). V lost 6 bases, J lost 4 bases, and 11 bases lay in between. Germline CDR1 reads LNHDA; CDR2 reads SQIVND (reference sequence). This CDR3 spans 13 amino acids. The CDR3: CASSPTRPDTQYF. CDR3 bases: TGTGCCAGTAGCCCGACTAGGCCAGATACGCAGTATTTT.

In this sample, this clonotype turned up many times. The CDR3 nucleotides are TGTGCCAGCAGCCGAGGGGCAGACACAGATACGCAGTATTTT. It translates to CASSRGADTDTQYF. J is TRBJ2-3 and V is TRBV6-6; possibly TRBD1 or TRBD2 for D (5 bases each). Germline V gene sequence: CDR1 MNHNY, CDR2 SVGAGI (reference sequence). V lost 6 bases and J lost 2, with 12 bases in between. The CDR3 runs to 14 residues.

This clonotype turned up a few times. V usage is TRBV6-4 and J usage is TRBJ2-1, with 12 nucleotides matching TRBD2. Germline V CDR1 and CDR2: MRHNA, SNTAGT. With 5 bases clipped from V and 6 bases from J, the junction kept 8 bases outside the gene matches. The CDR3 runs 16 residues. CDR3 amino acids: CASSTSSGGGSNEQFF. CDR3 sequence (DNA): TGTGCCAGCAGTACGTCTAGCGGGGGGGGCAGCAATGAGCAGTTCTTC.

This clonotype was counted ten times or more. The V call is TRBV6-2 or TRBV6-3, the J call TRBJ2-7; D may be TRBD1 (5 bases). CDR1 is MNHEY and CDR2 is SVGEGT in the germline V gene. The CDR3 spans 14 residues. With 2 bases removed from V and 6 bases from J, the gap between germline ends came to 14 bases. The CDR3 loop is CASSYLGANLEQYF. CDR3 DNA sequence: TGTGCCAGCAGTTACCTAGGGGCCAATCTCGAGCAGTACTTC.

The CDR3 nucleotides read TGTGCCAGCAGCCCCCCCTGGGGGACACAACAAGAGACCCAGTACTTC. Translated: CASSPPWGTQQETQYF. The V and J genes are TRBV6-1 and TRBJ2-5, with D possibly matching TRBD1 (6 bases). The V end was cut by 6 bases, the J end by 2 bases, with 19 bases between. The CDR3 has 16 residues. Germline V gene sequence: CDR1 MNHNS, CDR2 SASEGT.

In its sample, this clonotype was seen many times. The chain employs TRBV2 and TRBJ2-5, with 7 bases that match TRBD1. Trimming at V came to 7 bases and at J to 9 bases, leaving 8 bases not matched to a gene. Per germline, CDR1 SNHLY and CDR2 FYNNEI. The CDR3 has 12 residues. In DNA form, the CDR3 reads TGTGCCAGCAATGGCGGCAGGGGGTCCCAGTACTTC. Translation: CASNGGRGSQYF.

This clonotype was counted between two and nine times. The J gene is TRBJ1-1, the V gene TRBV2; tentative D call: TRBD1 (5 bases). V was trimmed by 8 bases and J by 0 bases, leaving 13 bases between them. CDR1 SNHLY and CDR2 FYNNEI come from the germline V gene. This CDR3 comprises 14 residues. CDR3 in amino acids: CASGQGAVNTEAFF. CDR3 nucleotide sequence: TGTGCCAGCGGTCAAGGGGCTGTGAACACTGAAGCTTTCTTT.

This clonotype has more than one count but fewer than ten. This sequence joins TRBV5-1 and TRBJ1-6; D is possibly TRBD1 (5 bases). Germline V gene lookup returns CDR1 SGHRS and CDR2 YFSETQ. The V and J ends lost 0 bases and 7 bases respectively, with 14 bases between them. The CDR3 extends over 16 amino acids. This CDR3 reads CASSLAGGAQNSPLHF. The CDR3 DNA is TGCGCCAGCAGCTTGGCAGGAGGGGCACAAAATTCACCCCTCCACTTT.

With respect to this clonotype: A read error may explain this, as a much larger clone is one base away. The rearrangement joins TRBV2 to TRBJ2-7; D gene uncertain. This CDR3 is built from 12 residues. Germline CDR1 reads SNHLY; CDR2 reads FYNNEI. CDR3 sequence reads: CASSLGRSEEYF. The CDR3 nucleotides are TGTGCCAGCAGTCTAGGGCGAAGCGAGGAGTACTTC.

This chain connects TRBV4-1 to TRBJ1-2; 11 positions match TRBD1. The CDR3 has 15 amino acids. The germline V gene has CDR1 MGHRA and CDR2 YSYEKL. J was trimmed by 6 bases and V by 1 base; bases with no gene match: 4. The CDR3 bases are TGCGCCAGCAGCCAAGGGGACAGGGGGAGCGATGGCTACACCTTC. As protein: CASSQGDRGSDGYTF.

This clonotype was picked up many times. CDR3 sequence reads: CSVEQNRDGYTF. CDR3 DNA sequence: TGCAGCGTCGAGCAAAATCGAGATGGCTACACCTTC. This chain connects TRBV29-1 to TRBJ1-2; no reliable D call. The ends were cut back, 6 bases at V and 6 bases at J, with 14 bases in the middle. Germline V gene data show CDR1 as SQVTM and CDR2 as ANQGSEA. The CDR3 totals 12 residues.

The V gene is TRBV29-1, the J gene TRBJ1-1; perhaps TRBD1 as D (5 bases). Trimming took off 3 bases at V and 11 bases at J, with 19 bases between the two ends. This CDR3 spans 13 amino acids. Looked up from germline, CDR1 is SQVTM and CDR2 is ANQGSEA. CDR3 amino acids: CSVEGGAALQAFF. CDR3 nucleotides: TGCAGCGTTGAGGGAGGGGCCGCCCTCCAGGCTTTCTTT.

This clonotype appeared many times. The chain joins TRBV19 to TRBJ2-7, with D possibly being TRBD2 (6 bases). Trimming took off 3 bases at V and 3 bases at J, with 15 bases between the two ends. The germline V gene encodes CDR1 LNHDA and CDR2 SQIVND (reference sequence). CDR3 length: 15 amino acids. The CDR3: CASSIGAEGYYEQYF. In DNA, the CDR3 is TGTGCCAGTAGTATTGGAGCGGAGGGATACTACGAGCAGTACTTC.

This clonotype occurred many times. The rearrangement links TRBV29-1 to TRBJ2-2, with D tentatively TRBD1 (6 bases). The CDR3 covers 14 residues. Per germline, CDR1 SQVTM and CDR2 ANQGSEA. V lost 6 bases to trimming and J lost 1 base, with 12 bases between them. The chain's CDR3 is CSVQPGQNTGELFF. CDR3 nucleotides: TGCAGCGTACAACCGGGACAGAACACCGGGGAGCTGTTTTTT.

V usage is TRBV2 and J usage is TRBJ2-1; unclear D gene. This CDR3 is 14 amino acids long. Germline lookup yields CDR1 SNHLY and CDR2 FYNNEI. V was clipped by 8 bases and J by 6 bases, with 17 bases between them. In DNA form, the CDR3 reads TGTGCCAGCCTCGGCCATAATATAGGCAATGAGCAGTTCTTC. Encoded protein: CASLGHNIGNEQFF.

The V and J genes are TRBV5-4 and TRBJ2-1, with a tentative D call TRBD1 (6 bases). Looked up from germline, CDR1 is SGHNT and CDR2 is YYREEE (reference sequence). The CDR3 has 15 residues. Trimming shortened V by 4 bases and J by 7 bases, and 18 bases separated the two germline ends. In DNA form, the CDR3 reads TGTGCCAGCAGCCCCCCACGGGGACAAGCGAATGAGCAGTTCTTC. This translates into CASSPPRGQANEQFF.

The V call is TRBV6-5, the J call TRBJ2-1; maybe TRBD1 (5 bases). V lost 6 bases to trimming and J lost 4 bases, with 13 bases between them. CDR1 and CDR2 (germline): MNHEY, SVGAGI. CDR3 size: 14 residues. The CDR3 coding sequence is TGTGCCAGCAGACCAACAGGCCGATACAATGAGCAGTTCTTC. It yields the protein CASRPTGRYNEQFF.